This T cell receptor (beta chain) was sequenced in a study of T-cell memory formation after mild COVID-19 (dated by TCRdb to about 2021). Describing the broader study: TCR sequence clusters from the two donors were found to be largely donor specific. In a couple of donors, T-cell clones that expanded and contracted after mild COVID-19 were followed by sequencing TCRalpha and TCRbeta repertoires longitudinally. The cohort comprised two young, previously healthy adult volunteers, one female and one male.

PBMCs were isolated by Ficoll-Paque density gradient centrifugation. Sequenced using an Illumina NovaSeq 6000. cDNA libraries for TCRalpha and TCRbeta were prepared by 5'RACE using constant-segment primers, with sample barcodes and unique molecular identifiers added. Trizol reagent was used to extract RNA from every sample. Library amplification was performed in two PCR steps, and a second sample barcode and Illumina TruSeq adapters were introduced in the second step. Sequencing of the libraries was done on an Illumina NovaSeq, producing 2 x 150 bp paired-end reads. The paper's data handling went like this. Demultiplexing of reads and collapsing into UMI-guided consensus sequences were performed with migec v1.2.7. With mixcr v2.1.11, UMI consensuses were aligned to TRA and TRB V and J templates and assembled into clonotypes. Expanded or contracted clonotypes were those called significant by both edgeR and NoisET, with noise models trained on biological replicates. For edgeR calls, a false discovery rate-adjusted p below 0.01 and a log2 fold-change threshold of 1 were applied. As an exploratory analysis of dynamics, max-normalized trajectories of the 1000 most abundant clonotypes were examined with PCA combined with hierarchical clustering. Each responding clone was given a CD4 or CD8 phenotype based on the CD4+ and CD8+ repertoires, which had been sequenced separately. The public sequencing data were trimmed at Q25 with fastp and processed into clonotypes with MiXCR by TCRdb, which kept only in-frame beta chains. One record per CDR3 amino acid sequence lists the most common genes and DNA. TCRdb, not the original authors, processed these V and J calls. The sample profile shows under 650,000 distinct CDR3 sequences; approximately 19% of them were found once. The ten largest make up more than 10% of the sample.

Study-level results and caveats: Some responding clones were detected in pre-infection memory, suggesting pre-existing cross-reactive memory T cells joined the SARS-CoV-2 response. The second-wave clones that peaked on day 37 were not confirmed to be SARS-CoV-2 specific. Balanced CD4/CD8 phenotypes were observed for clones contracting from day 15 to 85, whereas a bias towards CD4+ was observed for a second wave of clones expanding from day 15 to 37. Contracting CD4+ clones turned up mainly in the CM and EM memory subsets, whereas EMRA was where CD8+ clones were enriched. The study covered only a couple of mild cases, and larger cohorts including severe cases with pre-infection samples were considered necessary.

As regards this clonotype: The specificity of this receptor is unknown. Base-call qualities are not available, and no considerably larger clone is one nucleotide away.

The sample consisted of PBMCs or a T cell subset sorted from them (not recorded which). This TCR was recovered from an adult woman who had mild COVID-19 (a few samples of this study predate the infection). The sample titles of this study are shuffled in the database, so cell type and time point are left out; the donor was told from shared clones.

The CDR3 region has the sequence CASSPDRVANEKLFF. DNA sequence: TGTGCCAGCTCACCCGACAGGGTGGCTAATGAAAAACTGTTTTTT. This receptor chain uses TRBV18 and TRBJ1-4, with 7 bases in between that match TRBD1. The germline V gene specifies KGHSH as CDR1 and LQKENI as CDR2. Germline trimming amounts to 3 bases on V and 3 bases on J, with 4 as the count of junction bases outside the gene matches. The CDR3 starts with the cysteine, ends with the phenylalanine, and has 15 residues. The retained sequence is limited to the CDR3, 45 bases, with the frame set at the first base.